The sequence of this T cell receptor (beta chain) was determined in a study of blood T cell repertoires in COVID-19. Study-level information: Italy, Spain and the United States were the sources of the convalescent and acute COVID-19 samples. T cells, B-cell-depleted T cells, or PBMCs provided the cDNA or gDNA that served as material.

Under the authors' procedure: How many nucleated cells were present was estimated from reference gene primer amplification. Libraries were prepared by immunoSEQ multiplex PCR; TCRdb keeps only in-frame clonotypes and omits some of them. V and J calls and clone size are as listed in that table; D and trimming were resolved from the DNA. This table has about 200,000 clones, over 60% appearing once. Germline lookup yields CDR1 SEHNR and CDR2 FQNEAQ (reference sequence). The CDR3 extends over 14 amino acids. The J segment lost 10 bases and the V segment lost 1 base, leaving 2 bases of the junction unmatched.

The sequencing sample was made of peripheral blood. The chain employs TRBV7-9 and TRBJ2-1; 12 nucleotides line up with TRBD2. The clonotype comes from a woman in her seventies with acute or convalescent COVID-19. CDR3 protein: CASSLVGLAGEQFF. CDR3 nucleotides: TGTGCCAGCAGCTTAGTTGGACTAGCGGGGGAGCAGTTCTTC.